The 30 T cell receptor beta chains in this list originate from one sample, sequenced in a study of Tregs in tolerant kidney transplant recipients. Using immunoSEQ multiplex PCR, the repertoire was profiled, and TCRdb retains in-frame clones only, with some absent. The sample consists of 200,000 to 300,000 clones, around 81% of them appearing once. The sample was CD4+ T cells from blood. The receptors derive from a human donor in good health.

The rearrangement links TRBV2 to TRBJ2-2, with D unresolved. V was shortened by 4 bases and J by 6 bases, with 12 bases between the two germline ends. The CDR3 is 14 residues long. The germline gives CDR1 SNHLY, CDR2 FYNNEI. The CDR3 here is CASSATFGAGELFF. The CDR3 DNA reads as TGTGCCAGCAGTGCTACCTTTGGGGCCGGGGAGCTGTTTTTT.

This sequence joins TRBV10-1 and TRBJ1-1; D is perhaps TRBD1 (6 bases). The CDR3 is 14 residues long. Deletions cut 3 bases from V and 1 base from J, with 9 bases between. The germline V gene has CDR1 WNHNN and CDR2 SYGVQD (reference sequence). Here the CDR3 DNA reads TGCGCCAGCAGTGAAGACAGGAGGAACACTGAAGCTTTCTTT. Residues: CASSEDRRNTEAFF.

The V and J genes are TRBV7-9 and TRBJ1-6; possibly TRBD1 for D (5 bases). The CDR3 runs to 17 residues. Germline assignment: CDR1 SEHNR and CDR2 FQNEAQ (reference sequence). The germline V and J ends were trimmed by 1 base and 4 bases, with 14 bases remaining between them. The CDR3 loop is CASSLGGGRFYNSPLHF. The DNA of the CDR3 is TGTGCCAGCAGCTTAGGGGGGGGACGGTTTTATAATTCACCCCTCCACTTT.

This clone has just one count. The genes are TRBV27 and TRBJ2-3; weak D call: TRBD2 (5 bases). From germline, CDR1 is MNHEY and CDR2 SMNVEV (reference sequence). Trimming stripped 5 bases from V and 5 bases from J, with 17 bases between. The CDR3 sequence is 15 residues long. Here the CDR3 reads CASSHPAAKQDTQYF. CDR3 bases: TGTGCCAGCAGTCACCCAGCGGCCAAGCAAGATACGCAGTATTTT.

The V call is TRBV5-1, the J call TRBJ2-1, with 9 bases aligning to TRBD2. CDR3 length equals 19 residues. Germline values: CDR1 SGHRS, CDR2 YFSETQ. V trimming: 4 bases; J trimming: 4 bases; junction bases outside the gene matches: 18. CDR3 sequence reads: CASSADGTYGLAGYNEQFF. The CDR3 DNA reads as TGCGCCAGCAGCGCTGATGGGACTTATGGGCTAGCGGGATACAATGAGCAGTTCTTC. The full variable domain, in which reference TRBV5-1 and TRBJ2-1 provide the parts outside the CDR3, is KAGVTQTPRYLIKTRGQQVTLSCSPISGHRSVSWYQQTPGQGLQFLFEYFSETQRNKGNFPGRFSGRQFSNSRSEMNVSTLELGDSALYLCASSADGTYGLAGYNEQFFGPGTRLTVL.

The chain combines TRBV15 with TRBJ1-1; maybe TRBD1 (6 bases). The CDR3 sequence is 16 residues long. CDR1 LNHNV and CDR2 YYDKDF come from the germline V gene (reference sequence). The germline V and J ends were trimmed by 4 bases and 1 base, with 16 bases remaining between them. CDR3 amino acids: CATSTPSRGPNTEAFF. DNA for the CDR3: TGTGCCACCAGCACGCCTTCCAGGGGACCGAACACTGAAGCTTTCTTT.

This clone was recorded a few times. The DNA for the CDR3 is TGTGCCAGTAGTAGGACGGCAACTAATGAAAAACTGTTTTTT. This sequence encodes CASSRTATNEKLFF. This chain links TRBV19 with TRBJ1-4; D is ambiguous. The germline V gene has CDR1 LNHDA and CDR2 SQIVND (reference sequence). Trimming stripped 4 bases from V and 0 bases from J, with 6 bases between. This CDR3 spans 14 amino acids. The variable domain in full, completed from reference TRBV19 and TRBJ1-4, reads DGGITQSPKYLFRKEGQNVTLSCEQNLNHDAMYWYRQDPGQGLRLIYYSQIVNDFQKGDIAEGYSVSREKKESFPLTVTSAQKNPTAFYLCASSRTATNEKLFFGSGTQLSVL.

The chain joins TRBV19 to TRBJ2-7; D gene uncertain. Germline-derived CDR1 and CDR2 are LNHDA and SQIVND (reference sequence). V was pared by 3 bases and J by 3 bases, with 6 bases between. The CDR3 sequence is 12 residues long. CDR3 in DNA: TGTGCCAGTAGTATCCGCGGCTACGAGCAGTACTTC. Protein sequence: CASSIRGYEQYF. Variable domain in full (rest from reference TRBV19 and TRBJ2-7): DGGITQSPKYLFRKEGQNVTLSCEQNLNHDAMYWYRQDPGQGLRLIYYSQIVNDFQKGDIAEGYSVSREKKESFPLTVTSAQKNPTAFYLCASSIRGYEQYFGPGTRLTVT.

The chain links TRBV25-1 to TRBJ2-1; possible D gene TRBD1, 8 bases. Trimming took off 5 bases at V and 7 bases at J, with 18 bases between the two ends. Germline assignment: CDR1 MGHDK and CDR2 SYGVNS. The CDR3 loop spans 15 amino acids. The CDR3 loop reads CASSPPGQGGNEQFF. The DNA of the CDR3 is TGTGCCAGCAGTCCACCCGGACAGGGAGGGAATGAGCAGTTCTTC.

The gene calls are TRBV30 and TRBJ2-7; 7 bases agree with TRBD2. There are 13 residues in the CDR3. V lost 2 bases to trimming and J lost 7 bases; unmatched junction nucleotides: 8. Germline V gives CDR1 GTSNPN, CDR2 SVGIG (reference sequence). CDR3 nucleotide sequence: TGTGCCTGGAGTTCTGGACTAGGTACGGAGCAGTACTTC. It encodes CAWSSGLGTEQYF.

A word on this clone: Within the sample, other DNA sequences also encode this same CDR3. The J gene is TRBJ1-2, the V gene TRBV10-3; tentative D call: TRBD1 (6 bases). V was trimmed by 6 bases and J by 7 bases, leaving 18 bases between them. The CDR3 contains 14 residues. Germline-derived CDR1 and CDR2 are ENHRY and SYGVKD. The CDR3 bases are TGTGCCATCAGCGAATCAGGGGAACGGGTTGGCTACACCTTC. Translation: CAISESGERVGYTF.

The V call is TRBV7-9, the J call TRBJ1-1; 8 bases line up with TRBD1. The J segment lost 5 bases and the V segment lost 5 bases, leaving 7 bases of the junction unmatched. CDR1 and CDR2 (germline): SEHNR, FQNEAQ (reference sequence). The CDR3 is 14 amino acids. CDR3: CASSPTGAETEAFF. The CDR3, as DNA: TGTGCCAGCAGCCCGACAGGGGCCGAGACTGAAGCTTTCTTT. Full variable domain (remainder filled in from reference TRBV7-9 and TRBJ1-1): DTGVSQNPRHKITKRGQNVTFRCDPISEHNRLYWYRQTLGQGPEFLTYFQNEAQLEKSRLLSDRFSAERPKGSFSTLEIQRTEQGDSAMYLCASSPTGAETEAFFGQGTRLTVV.

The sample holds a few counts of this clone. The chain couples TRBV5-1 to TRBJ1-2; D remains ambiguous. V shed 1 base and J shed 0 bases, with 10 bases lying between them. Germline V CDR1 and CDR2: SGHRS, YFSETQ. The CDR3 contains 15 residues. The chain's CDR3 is CASSLSGGSNYGYTF. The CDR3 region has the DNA TGCGCCAGCAGCTTGAGTGGAGGCTCTAACTATGGCTACACCTTC.

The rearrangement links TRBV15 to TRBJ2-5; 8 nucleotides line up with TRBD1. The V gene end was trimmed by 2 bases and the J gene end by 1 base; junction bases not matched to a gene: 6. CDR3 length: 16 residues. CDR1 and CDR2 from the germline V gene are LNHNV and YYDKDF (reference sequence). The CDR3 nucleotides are TGTGCCACCAGCAGATCCCACGGGACAGGCCAAGAGACCCAGTACTTC. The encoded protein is CATSRSHGTGQETQYF.

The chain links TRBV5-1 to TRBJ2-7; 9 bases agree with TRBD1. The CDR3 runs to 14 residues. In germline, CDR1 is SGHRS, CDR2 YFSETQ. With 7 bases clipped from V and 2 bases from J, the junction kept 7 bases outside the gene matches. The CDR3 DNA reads TGCGCCAGCGGGACAGGGTCGGCGCCCTACGAGCAGTACTTC. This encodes CASGTGSAPYEQYF.

CDR3 nucleotides: TGTGCCAGTAAAGGGGACAGGGTTCAGGATACGCAGTATTTT. Protein product: CASKGDRVQDTQYF. The chain recombines TRBV19 with TRBJ2-3, with 9 bases identical to TRBD1. With V trimmed by 7 bases and J by 6 bases, 8 bases remained unmatched. Germline V gene data show CDR1 as LNHDA and CDR2 as SQIVND (reference sequence). CDR3 length: 14 amino acids.

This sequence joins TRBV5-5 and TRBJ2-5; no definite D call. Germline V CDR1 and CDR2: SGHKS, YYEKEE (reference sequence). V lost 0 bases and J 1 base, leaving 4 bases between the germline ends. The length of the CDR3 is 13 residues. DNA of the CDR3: TGTGCCAGCAGCTTGGTGGGCCAAGAGACCCAGTACTTC. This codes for CASSLVGQETQYF.

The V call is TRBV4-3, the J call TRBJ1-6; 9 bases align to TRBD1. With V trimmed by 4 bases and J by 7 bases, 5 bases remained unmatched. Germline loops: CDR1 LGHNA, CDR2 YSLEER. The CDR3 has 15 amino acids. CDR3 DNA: TGCGCCAGCAGCCTACCGGACAGGGGAAATTCACCCCTCCACTTT. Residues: CASSLPDRGNSPLHF.

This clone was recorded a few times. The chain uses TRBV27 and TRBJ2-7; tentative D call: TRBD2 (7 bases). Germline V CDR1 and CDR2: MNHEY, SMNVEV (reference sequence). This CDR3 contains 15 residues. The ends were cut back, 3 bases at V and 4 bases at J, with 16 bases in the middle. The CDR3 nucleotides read TGTGCCAGCAGTTTTGGGGGGGCTGGTAGGTACGAGCAGTACTTC. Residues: CASSFGGAGRYEQYF.

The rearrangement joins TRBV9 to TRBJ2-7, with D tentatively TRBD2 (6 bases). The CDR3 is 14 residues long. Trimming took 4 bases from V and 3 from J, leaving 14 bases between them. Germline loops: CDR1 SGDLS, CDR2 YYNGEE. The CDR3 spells CASSPAGSSYEQYF. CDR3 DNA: TGTGCCAGCAGCCCGGCGGGATCCAGCTACGAGCAGTACTTC.

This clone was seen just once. The CDR3 sequence: CASSLSAPYNEQFF. The CDR3 nucleotides read TGTGCCAGCAGCTTGAGTGCTCCCTACAATGAGCAGTTCTTC. This sequence joins TRBV7-3 and TRBJ2-1, with D unclear. Germline loops: CDR1 SGHTA, CDR2 FQGTGA. This CDR3 is 14 amino acids long. The V end lost 3 bases, the J end lost 2 bases, and 8 bases lay between the germline ends.

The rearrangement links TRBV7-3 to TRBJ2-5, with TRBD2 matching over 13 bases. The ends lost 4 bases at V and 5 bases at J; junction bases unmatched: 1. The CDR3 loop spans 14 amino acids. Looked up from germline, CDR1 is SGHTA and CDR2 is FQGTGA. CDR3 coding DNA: TGTGCCAGCAGCTCGGGACTAGCGGGGGAGACCCAGTACTTC. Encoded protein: CASSSGLAGETQYF.

The CDR3, as DNA: TGTGCCAGCAGCTTAGGCAGGGTCGGTGGCTACACCTTC. Residues: CASSLGRVGGYTF. The rearrangement links TRBV7-6 to TRBJ1-2; tentatively, D is TRBD1 (5 bases). CDR1 SGHVS and CDR2 FNYEAQ come from the germline V gene. V gave up 1 base and J gave up 7 bases, with 10 bases separating them. This CDR3 comprises 13 residues.

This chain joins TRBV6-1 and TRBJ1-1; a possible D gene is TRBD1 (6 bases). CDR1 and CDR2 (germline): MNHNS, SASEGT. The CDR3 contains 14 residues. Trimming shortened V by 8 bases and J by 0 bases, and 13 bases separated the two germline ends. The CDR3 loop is CASGRDNLNTEAFF. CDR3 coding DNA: TGTGCCAGCGGGAGGGACAACCTGAACACTGAAGCTTTCTTT.

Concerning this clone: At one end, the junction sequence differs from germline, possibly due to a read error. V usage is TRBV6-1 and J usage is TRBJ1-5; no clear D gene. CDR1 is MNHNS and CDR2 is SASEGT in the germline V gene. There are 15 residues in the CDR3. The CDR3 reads CAISEAVGRYSPQHF. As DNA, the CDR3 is TGTGCCATCAGTGAAGCAGTTGGTCGATATTCGCCCCAGCATTTT.

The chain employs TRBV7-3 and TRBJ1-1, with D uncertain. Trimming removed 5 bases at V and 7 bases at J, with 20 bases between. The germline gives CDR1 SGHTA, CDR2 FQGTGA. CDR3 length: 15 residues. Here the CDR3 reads CASSPRPGMRVEAFF. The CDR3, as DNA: TGTGCCAGCAGCCCAAGGCCGGGGATGCGGGTTGAAGCTTTCTTT.

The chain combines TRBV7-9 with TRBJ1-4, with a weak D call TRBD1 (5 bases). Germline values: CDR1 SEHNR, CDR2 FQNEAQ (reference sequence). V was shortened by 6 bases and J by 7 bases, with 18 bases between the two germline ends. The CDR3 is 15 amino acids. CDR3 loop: CASSSGQTPGEKLFF. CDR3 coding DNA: TGTGCCAGCAGTTCGGGGCAGACCCCTGGTGAAAAACTGTTTTTT.

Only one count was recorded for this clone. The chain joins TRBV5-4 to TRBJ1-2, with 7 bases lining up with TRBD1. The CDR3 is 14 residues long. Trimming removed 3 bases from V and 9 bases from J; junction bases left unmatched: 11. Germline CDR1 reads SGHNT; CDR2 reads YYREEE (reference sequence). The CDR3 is CASSSGTEGRRYTF. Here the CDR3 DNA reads TGTGCCAGCAGCTCTGGGACAGAAGGAAGGCGCTACACCTTC.

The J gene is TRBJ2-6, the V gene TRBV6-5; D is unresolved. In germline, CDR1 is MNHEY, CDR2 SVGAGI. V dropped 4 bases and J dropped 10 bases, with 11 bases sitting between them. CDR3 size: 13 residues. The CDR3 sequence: CASSFDGRNVLTF. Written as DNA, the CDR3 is TGTGCCAGCAGTTTTGACGGACGGAACGTCCTGACTTTC.

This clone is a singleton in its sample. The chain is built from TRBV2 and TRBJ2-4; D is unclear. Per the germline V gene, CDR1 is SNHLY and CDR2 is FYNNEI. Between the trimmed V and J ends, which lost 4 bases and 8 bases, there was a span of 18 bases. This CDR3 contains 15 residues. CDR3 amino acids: CASSAVHNLRDIQYF. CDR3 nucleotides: TGTGCCAGCAGTGCCGTCCACAACCTTAGGGACATTCAGTACTTC.